A single T cell receptor (beta chain) is shown here with its context. No antigen is known for it. These data belong to a study of vaccination and CD4 T cells after COVID-19. Study as a whole: Median time from COVID diagnosis to post-COVID sampling was roughly 100 days (35 to 161). Cells were stimulated with overlapping spike peptides from SARS-CoV-2, HCoV-NL63, HCoV-OC43 and HCoV-229E.

Cultured CD4+ T cell DNA was sequenced using the Oncomine TCR Beta short-read assay. One entry per CDR3 protein, called by TCRdb with MiXCR from the PCR reads. The sample has approximately 7,300 distinct CDR3 sequences, roughly two fifths seen once; the top ten hold about two fifths. Described treatment: roughly ten-day PBMC culture with coronavirus spike peptide pools or control peptides (ViraFEST assay). According to the study, CD4+ T cells from the unexposed donor were gathered ahead of the COVID-19 pandemic (2011-2018). ViraFEST stimulated the growth of antigen-specific T cells using peptide pools and subsequently profiled their TCRs by sequencing. Peptide pools at 9.5 to 10 ug/ml, together with 7.5 to 10 IU/ml IL-2, were added to cultures of under 2.5 million PBMCs per well. In germline, CDR1 is SGHRS, CDR2 YFSETQ. The CDR3 has 14 residues. V lost 0 bases to trimming and J lost 4 bases, with 10 bases between them.

The chain employs TRBV5-1 and TRBJ1-2; tentative D call: TRBD1 (5 bases). The TCR originated in a human donor in good health. Sample: CD4+ T cells from blood, cultured in vitro. CDR3 residues: CASSLEGAGYGYTF. The CDR3 bases are TGCGCCAGCAGCTTGGAAGGGGCGGGCTATGGCTACACCTTC.